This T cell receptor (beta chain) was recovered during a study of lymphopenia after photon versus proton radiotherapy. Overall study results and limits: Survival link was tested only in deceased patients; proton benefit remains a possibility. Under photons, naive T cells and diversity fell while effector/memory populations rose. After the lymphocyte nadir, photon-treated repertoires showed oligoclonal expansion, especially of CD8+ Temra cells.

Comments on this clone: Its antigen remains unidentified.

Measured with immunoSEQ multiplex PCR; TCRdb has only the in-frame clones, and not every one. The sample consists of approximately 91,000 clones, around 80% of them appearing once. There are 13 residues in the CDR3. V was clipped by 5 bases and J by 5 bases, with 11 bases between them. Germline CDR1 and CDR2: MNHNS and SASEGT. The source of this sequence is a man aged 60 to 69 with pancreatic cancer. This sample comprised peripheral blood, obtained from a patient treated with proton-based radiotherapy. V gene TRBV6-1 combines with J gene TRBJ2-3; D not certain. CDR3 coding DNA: TGTGCCAGCAGTAACCATCAAGAAGATACGCAGTATTTT. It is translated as CASSNHQEDTQYF.